This is a list of T cell receptor beta chains from one sample in a study of control samples from healthy donors and cancer patients. TCRdb's copy holds only in-frame clones and misses some; the assay was immunoSEQ multiplex PCR. This table has 45,000 or so clones, more than 75% appearing once. Sequenced input: PBMCs. All receptors derive from a woman aged 55-75 years with lung cancer. Each CDR3 is given with its conserved first and last residue. D genes are given only for firm matches. The size field is filled for only some rows; it gives once, few, many or a size class.

d_call: NA
clone_size: NA
j_call: TRBJ2-7
v_call: TRBV3-1/TRBV3-2
cdr3_aa: CASSHLGKSYEQYF
cdr3_nt: TGTGCCAGCAGCCACCTCGGGAAATCCTACGAGCAGTACTTC

d_call: NA
clone_size: NA
j_call: TRBJ1-4
v_call: TRBV5-6
cdr3_aa: CASKHITANEKLFF
cdr3_nt: TGTGCCAGCAAGCACATCACGGCTAATGAAAAACTGTTTTTT

d_call: NA
clone_size: NA
j_call: TRBJ2-7
v_call: TRBV27
cdr3_aa: CASSLRDRYEQYF
cdr3_nt: TGTGCCAGCAGTTTAAGGGACCGCTACGAGCAGTACTTC

d_call: NA
clone_size: few
j_call: TRBJ1-1
v_call: TRBV27
cdr3_aa: CASSFDRYTEAFF
cdr3_nt: TGTGCCAGCAGTTTCGACCGCTACACTGAAGCTTTCTTT

d_call: TRBD1
clone_size: NA
j_call: TRBJ1-2
v_call: TRBV27
cdr3_aa: CASRGTGGIGYTF
cdr3_nt: TGTGCCAGCAGGGGGACAGGGGGCATTGGCTACACCTTC

d_call: NA
clone_size: NA
j_call: TRBJ1-4
v_call: TRBV6-5
cdr3_aa: CASSSGRAGSGEKLFF
cdr3_nt: TGTGCCAGCAGTTCGGGGAGGGCAGGGTCGGGTGAAAAACTGTTTTTT

d_call: TRBD1
clone_size: once
j_call: TRBJ2-3
v_call: TRBV5-4
cdr3_aa: CASSFTGGDTQYF
cdr3_nt: TGTGCCAGCAGCTTTACAGGGGGCGATACGCAGTATTTT

d_call: NA
clone_size: NA
j_call: TRBJ2-7
v_call: TRBV2
cdr3_aa: CASSPTWGALYEQYF
cdr3_nt: TGTGCCAGCAGCCCAACCTGGGGGGCACTCTACGAGCAGTACTTC

d_call: NA
clone_size: NA
j_call: TRBJ2-1
v_call: TRBV5-1
cdr3_aa: CASSLENNEQFF
cdr3_nt: TGCGCCAGCAGCTTGGAAAACAATGAGCAGTTCTTC

d_call: NA
clone_size: NA
j_call: TRBJ2-7
v_call: TRBV30
cdr3_aa: CAWNSDSWDDEQYF
cdr3_nt: TGTGCCTGGAACTCCGACTCTTGGGACGACGAGCAGTACTTC

d_call: NA
clone_size: NA
j_call: TRBJ1-1
v_call: TRBV6-6
cdr3_aa: CASSLPGEGDTEAFF
cdr3_nt: TGTGCCAGCAGTCTGCCGGGGGAGGGGGACACTGAAGCTTTCTTT

d_call: NA
clone_size: NA
j_call: TRBJ2-1
v_call: TRBV5-1
cdr3_aa: CASSLAQGAFNEQFF
cdr3_nt: TGCGCCAGCAGCTTAGCACAGGGTGCTTTCAATGAGCAGTTCTTC

d_call: NA
clone_size: once
j_call: TRBJ1-1
v_call: TRBV5-4
cdr3_aa: CASSFDPISNTEAFF
cdr3_nt: TGTGCCAGCAGCTTCGACCCCATTTCGAACACTGAAGCTTTCTTT

d_call: NA
clone_size: NA
j_call: TRBJ1-1
v_call: TRBV29-1
cdr3_aa: CSVESGVEAFF
cdr3_nt: TGCAGCGTTGAAAGTGGTGTTGAAGCTTTCTTT

d_call: TRBD1
clone_size: NA
j_call: TRBJ1-6
v_call: TRBV5-4
cdr3_aa: CASSPGTAGVGNSPLHF
cdr3_nt: TGTGCCAGCAGCCCGGGGACAGCCGGTGTTGGGAATTCACCCCTCCACTTT

d_call: NA
clone_size: NA
j_call: TRBJ2-5
v_call: TRBV28
cdr3_aa: CASSSGAGQQETQYF
cdr3_nt: TGTGCCAGCAGTTCTGGGGCGGGACAGCAAGAGACCCAGTACTTC

d_call: NA
clone_size: once
j_call: TRBJ1-3
v_call: TRBV11-2
cdr3_aa: CASSLDRGGMGSGNTIYF
cdr3_nt: TGTGCCAGCAGCTTAGATCGGGGGGGAATGGGCTCTGGAAACACCATATATTTT

d_call: TRBD2
clone_size: NA
j_call: TRBJ2-5
v_call: TRBV4-1
cdr3_aa: CASSQVGGQETQYF
cdr3_nt: TGCGCCAGCAGCCAAGTGGGAGGGCAAGAGACCCAGTACTTC

d_call: NA
clone_size: NA
j_call: TRBJ2-7
v_call: TRBV11-3
cdr3_aa: CASSLTPGSYEQYF
cdr3_nt: TGTGCCAGCAGCCTGACTCCTGGATCCTACGAGCAGTACTTC

d_call: NA
clone_size: NA
j_call: TRBJ1-2
v_call: TRBV9
cdr3_aa: CASSQQGTYGYTF
cdr3_nt: TGTGCCAGCAGCCAACAGGGCACCTATGGCTACACCTTC

d_call: TRBD1
clone_size: NA
j_call: TRBJ1-5
v_call: TRBV28
cdr3_aa: CASSRGGAGIQPQHF
cdr3_nt: TGTGCCAGCAGTCGAGGGGGCGCAGGGATTCAGCCCCAGCATTTT

d_call: TRBD2
clone_size: NA
j_call: TRBJ2-5
v_call: TRBV24-1
cdr3_aa: CATSDRTSGGAQYF
cdr3_nt: TGTGCCACCAGTGATCGGACTAGCGGCGGGGCCCAGTACTTC